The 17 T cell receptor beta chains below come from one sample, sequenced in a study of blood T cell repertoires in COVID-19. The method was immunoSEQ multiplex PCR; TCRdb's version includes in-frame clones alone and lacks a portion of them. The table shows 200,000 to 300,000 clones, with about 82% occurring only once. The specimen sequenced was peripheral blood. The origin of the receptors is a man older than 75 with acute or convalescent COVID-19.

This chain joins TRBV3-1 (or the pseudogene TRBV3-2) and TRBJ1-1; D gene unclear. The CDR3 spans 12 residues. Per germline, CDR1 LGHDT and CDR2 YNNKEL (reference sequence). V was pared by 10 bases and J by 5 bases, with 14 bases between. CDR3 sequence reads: CATRQGRTEAFF. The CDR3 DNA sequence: TGTGCCACCCGACAAGGTAGGACTGAAGCTTTCTTT.

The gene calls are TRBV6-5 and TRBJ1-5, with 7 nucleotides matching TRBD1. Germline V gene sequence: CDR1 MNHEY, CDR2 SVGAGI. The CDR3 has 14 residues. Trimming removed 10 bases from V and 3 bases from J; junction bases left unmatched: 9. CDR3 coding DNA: TGTGCCACTCGAAGACAGGGCCTCAATCAGCCCCAGCATTTT. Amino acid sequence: CATRRQGLNQPQHF.

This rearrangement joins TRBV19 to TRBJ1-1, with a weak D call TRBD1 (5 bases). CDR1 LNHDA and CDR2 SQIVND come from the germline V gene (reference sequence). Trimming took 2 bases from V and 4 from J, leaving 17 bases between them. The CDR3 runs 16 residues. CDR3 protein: CASSITQGALGTEAFF. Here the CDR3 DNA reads TGTGCCAGTAGTATAACCCAGGGCGCTCTAGGCACTGAAGCTTTCTTT.

The DNA of the CDR3 is TGTGCCAGCAGTTCTGGACAGGGGCATGGAGAGACCCAGTACTTC. Translating it yields CASSSGQGHGETQYF. The rearrangement joins TRBV5-4 to TRBJ2-5; 9 bases are a match to TRBD1. The germline CDR1 and CDR2 sequences are SGHNT and YYREEE (reference sequence). The CDR3 consists of 15 residues. The ends lost 5 bases at V and 4 bases at J; junction bases unmatched: 9.

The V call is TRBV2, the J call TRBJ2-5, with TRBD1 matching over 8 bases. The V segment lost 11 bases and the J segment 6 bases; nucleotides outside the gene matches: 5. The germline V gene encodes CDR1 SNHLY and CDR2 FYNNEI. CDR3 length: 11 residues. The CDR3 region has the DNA TGTGCCGGAGACAGGGGTCAGACCCAGTACTTC. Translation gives CAGDRGQTQYF.

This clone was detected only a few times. The CDR3 sequence is CASSLRNFGTGELFF. The CDR3 coding sequence is TGTGCCAGCAGCTTAAGAAACTTCGGCACCGGGGAGCTGTTTTTT. The V and J genes are TRBV7-2 and TRBJ2-2; D not certain. Germline V lookup: CDR1 SGHTA, CDR2 FQGNSA. The length of the CDR3 is 15 residues. V was pared by 2 bases and J by 4 bases, with 11 bases between. The full variable domain, in which reference TRBV7-2 and TRBJ2-2 provide the parts outside the CDR3, is GAGVSQSPSNKVTEKGKDVELRCDPISGHTALYWYRQSLGQGLEFLIYFQGNSAPDKSGLPSDRFSAERTGGSVSTLTIQRTQQEDSAVYLCASSLRNFGTGELFFGEGSRLTVL.

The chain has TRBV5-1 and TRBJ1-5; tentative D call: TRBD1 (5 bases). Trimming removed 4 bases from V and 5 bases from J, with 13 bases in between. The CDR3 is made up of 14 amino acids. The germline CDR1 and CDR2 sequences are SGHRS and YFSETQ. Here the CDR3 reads CASSHGGVDQPQHF. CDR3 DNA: TGCGCCAGCAGCCACGGGGGGGTTGATCAGCCCCAGCATTTT.

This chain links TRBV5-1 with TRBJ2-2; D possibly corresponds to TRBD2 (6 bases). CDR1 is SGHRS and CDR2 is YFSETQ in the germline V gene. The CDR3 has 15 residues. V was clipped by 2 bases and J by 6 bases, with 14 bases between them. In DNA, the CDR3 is TGCGCCAGCAGCTTAGGTGGAGGGGAATCCGGGGAGCTGTTTTTT. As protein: CASSLGGGESGELFF.

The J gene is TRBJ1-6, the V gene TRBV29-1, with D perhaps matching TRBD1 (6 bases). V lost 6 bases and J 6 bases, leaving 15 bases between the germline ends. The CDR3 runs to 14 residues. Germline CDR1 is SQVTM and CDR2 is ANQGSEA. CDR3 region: CSVKPDSSNSPLHF. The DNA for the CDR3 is TGCAGCGTCAAACCGGACAGCTCTAATTCACCCCTCCACTTT.

DNA for the CDR3: TGTGCCACCAGCAGAGATCCAGGGGCAGATACGCAGTATTTT. Residues: CATSRDPGADTQYF. The V and J genes are TRBV15 and TRBJ2-3, with D possibly TRBD1 on 6 matching bases. CDR1 and CDR2 (germline): LNHNV, YYDKDF (reference sequence). Deletions cut 0 bases from V and 4 bases from J, with 8 bases between. The CDR3 totals 14 residues. Full variable domain (rest looked up from reference TRBV15 and TRBJ2-3): DAMVIQNPRYQVTQFGKPVTLSCSQTLNHNVMYWYQQKSSQAPKLLFHYYDKDFNNEADTPDNFQSRRPNTSFCFLDIRSPGLGDTAMYLCATSRDPGADTQYFGPGTRLTVL.

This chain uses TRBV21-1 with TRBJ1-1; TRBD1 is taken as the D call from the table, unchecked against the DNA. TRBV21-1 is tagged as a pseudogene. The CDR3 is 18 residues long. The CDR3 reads CASTLLDASGQWNTEAFF. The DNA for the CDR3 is TGTGCCAGCACCCTCCTCGACGCCTCGGGACAATGGAACACTGAAGCTTTCTTT.

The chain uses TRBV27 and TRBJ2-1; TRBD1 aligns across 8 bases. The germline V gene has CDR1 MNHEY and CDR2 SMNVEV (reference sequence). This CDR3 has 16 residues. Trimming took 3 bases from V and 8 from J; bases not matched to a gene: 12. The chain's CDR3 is CASSLGRTGKRYEQFF. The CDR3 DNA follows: TGTGCCAGCAGTTTGGGCAGGACAGGGAAAAGGTATGAGCAGTTCTTC.

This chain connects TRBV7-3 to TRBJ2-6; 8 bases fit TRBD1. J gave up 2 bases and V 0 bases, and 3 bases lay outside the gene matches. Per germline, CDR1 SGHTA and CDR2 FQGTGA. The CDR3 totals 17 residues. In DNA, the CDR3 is TGTGCCAGCAGCTTAACCCCAGGGGGCGCTGGGGCCAACGTCCTGACTTTC. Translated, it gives CASSLTPGGAGANVLTF.

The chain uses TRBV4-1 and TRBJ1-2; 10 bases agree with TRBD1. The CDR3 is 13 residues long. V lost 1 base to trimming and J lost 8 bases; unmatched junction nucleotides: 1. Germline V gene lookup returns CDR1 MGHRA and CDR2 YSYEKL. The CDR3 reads CASSQGTGGGYTF. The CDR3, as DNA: TGCGCCAGCAGCCAAGGGACAGGGGGAGGCTACACCTTC.

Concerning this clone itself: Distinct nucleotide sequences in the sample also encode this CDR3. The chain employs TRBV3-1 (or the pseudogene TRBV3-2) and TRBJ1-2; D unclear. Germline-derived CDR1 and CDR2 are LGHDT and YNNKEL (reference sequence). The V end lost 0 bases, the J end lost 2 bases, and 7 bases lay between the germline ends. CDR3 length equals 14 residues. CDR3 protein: CASSQDGQNYGYTF. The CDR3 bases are TGTGCCAGCAGCCAAGATGGGCAGAACTATGGCTACACCTTC.

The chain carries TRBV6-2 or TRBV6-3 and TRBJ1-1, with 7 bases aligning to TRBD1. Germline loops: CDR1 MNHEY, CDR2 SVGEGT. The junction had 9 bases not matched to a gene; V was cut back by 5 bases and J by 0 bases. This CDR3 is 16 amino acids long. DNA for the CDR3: TGTGCCAGCAGTACCGACAGGGCTACTTTGAACACTGAAGCTTTCTTT. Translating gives CASSTDRATLNTEAFF.

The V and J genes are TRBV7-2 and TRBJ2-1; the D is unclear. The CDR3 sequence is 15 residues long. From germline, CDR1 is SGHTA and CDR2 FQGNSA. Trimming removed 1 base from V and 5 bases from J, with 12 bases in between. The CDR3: CASSLGSRPNNEQFF. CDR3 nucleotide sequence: TGTGCCAGCAGCTTAGGTTCCAGGCCGAACAATGAGCAGTTCTTC.